This record covers a single T cell receptor (beta chain). Authors' methods: Scientists estimated how many nucleated cells there were by amplifying reference gene primers. Sequencing was performed with immunoSEQ multiplex PCR; in TCRdb, only in-frame clones are kept and a portion is missing. V and J calls and clone size are those listed in that table; D and trimming were worked out from the DNA. Counted here are 110,000 or so clones, about nine tenths occurring once; the ten biggest clones make up about 8%. This sample is part of a study of blood T cell repertoires in COVID-19. Study information: The samples span acute and convalescent COVID-19 from the United States, Italy and Spain. T cells, B-cell-depleted T cells, or PBMCs provided the cDNA or gDNA that served as material.

Germline trimming cut 4 bases from V and 7 bases from J; bases unmatched to any gene: 13. Germline V CDR1 and CDR2: SGHRS, YFSETQ. This CDR3 region has 16 residues. The sample taken for sequencing was peripheral blood. The rearrangement uses TRBV5-1 and TRBJ1-2, with 10 bases lining up with TRBD1. The clonotype was recovered from a man between 65 and 85 years old who had recovered from COVID-19. The CDR3 coding sequence is TGCGCCAGCAGCCTAGGGACAGGGGACCTGGGCTTTGGCTACACCTTC. This gives the protein CASSLGTGDLGFGYTF.